This T cell receptor (delta chain) came from a study of gamma-delta chains in newborns, infants, children. Looking at the study overall: Microbial exposure reportedly drives polyclonal innate γδ T cell expansion after birth.

This clone is labeled as medium-sized (0.01 to 0.1%). Other DNA sequences in this specimen translate into the identical CDR3. After removal of 3 bases from V and 0 bases from J, the junction contained 10 bases not matched to a gene. The length of the CDR3 is 18 residues. CDR1 and CDR2 (germline): GEAIGNYY, EKD. TCRdb repeated clone calling on the reads with CATT. The table records 6,500 to 8,000 delta-chain clones, 11% of them present only once. The J gene is TRDJ1, the V gene TRDV2, with 12 bases identical to TRDD3. The receptor comes from a child who was a newborn, infant or young child, either healthy, febrile or measles-vaccinated (not recorded which). Sequenced sample: blood. The CDR3 DNA follows: TGTGCCTGTGACGCTGTACTGGGGGATACTCAGTACACCGATAAACTCATCTTT. This sequence encodes CACDAVLGDTQYTDKLIF.